A single sample is the source of the 8 T cell receptor beta chains below, sequenced in a study of pediatric ulcerative colitis. Generated by immunoSEQ multiplex PCR, the TCRdb table keeps only in-frame clones and is missing some. The table lists 30,000 to 45,000 clones, approximately 87% of them singletons, with more than 20% in the top ten. Material for sequencing was blood. The receptors were gathered from a girl aged 10-17 years with moderate ulcerative colitis.

This chain connects TRBV15 to TRBJ2-2; D not certain. The CDR3 spans 15 residues. From germline, CDR1 is LNHNV and CDR2 YYDKDF (reference sequence). The V gene lost 8 bases and the J gene lost 7 bases, with 20 bases spanning the gap. The CDR3 bases are TGTGCCACCCGGAGCCCACGCTCCGGTGGCGGGGAGCTGTTTTTT. It encodes CATRSPRSGGGELFF.

The V gene is TRBV30, the J gene TRBJ2-5; perhaps TRBD2 as D (6 bases). The CDR3 sequence is 15 residues long. CDR1 and CDR2 from the germline V gene are GTSNPN and SVGIG (reference sequence). Trimming cost V 2 bases and J 4 bases, with 17 bases left between them. Written as DNA, the CDR3 is TGTGCCTGGAGTAGGACGGTTGGAGGGGCAGAGACCCAGTACTTC. Protein: CAWSRTVGGAETQYF.

This chain uses TRBV7-9 with TRBJ1-5; D is undetermined. Germline lookup yields CDR1 SEHNR and CDR2 FQNEAQ (reference sequence). CDR3 length: 12 residues. The V and J ends lost 3 bases and 3 bases respectively, with 3 bases between them. The chain's CDR3 is CASSFPNQPQHF. The CDR3 DNA is TGTGCCAGCAGCTTTCCCAATCAGCCCCAGCATTTT.

The count of this clone is one. The chain joins TRBV7-2 to TRBJ1-2; a possible D gene is TRBD1 (5 bases). CDR1 is SGHTA, CDR2 FQGNSA, per germline. The CDR3 runs to 17 residues. V gave up 4 bases and J gave up 4 bases, with 22 bases separating them. As DNA, the CDR3 is TGTGCCAGCAGCTCCCTGTTATCTGGGGGTTCGAGCTATGGCTACACCTTC. This translates into CASSSLLSGGSSYGYTF. Drawing the rest from reference TRBV7-2 and TRBJ1-2, the complete variable domain is GAGVSQSPSNKVTEKGKDVELRCDPISGHTALYWYRQSLGQGLEFLIYFQGNSAPDKSGLPSDRFSAERTGGSVSTLTIQRTQQEDSAVYLCASSSLLSGGSSYGYTFGSGTRLTVV.

The table lists this clone with a few counts. V and J are TRBV12-5 and TRBJ1-1; TRBD1 might be the D (5 bases). The CDR3 runs to 14 residues. Germline assignment: CDR1 LGHNT and CDR2 FRNRAP. V lost 2 bases and J 5 bases, leaving 12 bases between the germline ends. The CDR3 bases are TGTGCTAGTGGTTTGCGGGGGAGTCAGACTGAAGCTTTCTTT. Residues: CASGLRGSQTEAFF. Using reference TRBV12-5 and TRBJ1-1 for the parts outside the CDR3, the full variable domain is DARVTQTPRHKVTEMGQEVTMRCQPILGHNTVFWYRQTMMQGLELLAYFRNRAPLDDSGMPKDRFSAEMPDATLATLKIQPSEPRDSAVYFCASGLRGSQTEAFFGQGTRLTVV.

J is TRBJ2-7 and V is TRBV4-1; D uncertain. In germline, CDR1 is MGHRA, CDR2 YSYEKL. Trimming cost V 3 bases and J 3 bases, with 24 bases left between them. The CDR3 sequence is 18 residues long. Here the CDR3 reads CASSHEPRTLNRDYEQYF. Here the CDR3 DNA reads TGCGCCAGCAGCCACGAACCCCGGACGCTAAATCGAGACTACGAGCAGTACTTC.

This rearrangement joins TRBV18 to TRBJ1-4; no clear D. CDR3 length equals 14 residues. The germline CDR1 and CDR2 sequences are KGHSH and LQKENI. V gave up 6 bases and J gave up 7 bases, with 15 bases separating them. CDR3 nucleotides: TGTGCCAGCTCCCCCGCCCAGAGAGGTGAAAAACTGTTTTTT. Translating gives CASSPAQRGEKLFF.

The chain has TRBV19 and TRBJ2-3; 7 nucleotides match TRBD2. The CDR3 runs to 14 residues. After removal of 1 base from V and 4 bases from J, the junction contained 2 bases not matched to a gene. The V gene's germline CDR1 is LNHDA and CDR2 SQIVND (reference sequence). CDR3: CASSIGAGADTQYF. The CDR3 DNA reads TGTGCCAGTAGTATAGGTGCGGGAGCAGATACGCAGTATTTT. Based on the CDR3 plus reference TRBV19 and TRBJ2-3, the full variable domain is DGGITQSPKYLFRKEGQNVTLSCEQNLNHDAMYWYRQDPGQGLRLIYYSQIVNDFQKGDIAEGYSVSREKKESFPLTVTSAQKNPTAFYLCASSIGAGADTQYFGPGTRLTVL.